Below, one T cell receptor beta chain is given with its context. The entry originates in a study of blood T cell repertoires in COVID-19. Study as a whole: The United States, Italy and Spain provided the acute and convalescent COVID-19 samples. T cells, B-cell-depleted T cells, or PBMCs supplied cDNA or gDNA.

Trimming removed 4 bases from V and 4 bases from J, with 12 bases in between. Germline V gene data show CDR1 as SGHNT and CDR2 as YYREEE (reference sequence). CDR3 length: 14 residues. Authors' processing steps: Amplified reference gene primers provided the basis for estimating nucleated cell counts. Data came from immunoSEQ multiplex PCR; TCRdb stores just in-frame clones and leaves some out. D and trimming come from the DNA, and the V and J calls and clone size come from that table. The table records some 78,000 clones, 90% of them present only once. The sample consisted of peripheral blood. The chain uses TRBV5-4 and TRBJ2-1; TRBD1 is a possible D gene (5 bases). This clonotype was obtained from an elderly woman with active or convalescent COVID-19. Here the CDR3 reads CASSEYGQYNEQFF. CDR3 nucleotide sequence: TGTGCCAGCAGCGAATACGGACAATACAATGAGCAGTTCTTC.